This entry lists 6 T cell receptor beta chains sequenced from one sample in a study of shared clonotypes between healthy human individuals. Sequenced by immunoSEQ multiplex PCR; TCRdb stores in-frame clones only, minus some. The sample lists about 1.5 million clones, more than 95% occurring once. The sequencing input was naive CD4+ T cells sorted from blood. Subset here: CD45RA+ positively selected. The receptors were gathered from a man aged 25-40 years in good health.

The CDR3 coding sequence is TGCAGCGTTGAAGATCCCAAGGGACGGAGCTACGAGCAGTACTTC. Protein: CSVEDPKGRSYEQYF. V gene TRBV29-1 combines with J gene TRBJ2-7, with D possibly called TRBD1 or TRBD2 (5 bases each). CDR3 size: 15 residues. The germline V and J ends were trimmed by 0 bases and 3 bases, with 15 bases remaining between them. Germline values: CDR1 SQVTM, CDR2 ANQGSEA.

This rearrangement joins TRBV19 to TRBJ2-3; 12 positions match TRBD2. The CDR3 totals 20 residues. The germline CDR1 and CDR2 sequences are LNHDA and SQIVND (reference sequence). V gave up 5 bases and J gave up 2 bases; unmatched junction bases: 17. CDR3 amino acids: CASSLRLAGEPLLITDTQYF. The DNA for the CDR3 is TGTGCCAGTAGTCTAAGACTAGCGGGAGAGCCTCTACTTATCACAGATACGCAGTATTTT.

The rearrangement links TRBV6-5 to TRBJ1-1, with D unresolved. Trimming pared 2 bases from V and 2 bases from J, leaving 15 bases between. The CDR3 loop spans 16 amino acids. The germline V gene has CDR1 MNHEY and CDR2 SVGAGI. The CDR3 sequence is CASSYTVGRPNTEAFF. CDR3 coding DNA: TGTGCCAGCAGTTACACAGTCGGGAGACCTAACACTGAAGCTTTCTTT.

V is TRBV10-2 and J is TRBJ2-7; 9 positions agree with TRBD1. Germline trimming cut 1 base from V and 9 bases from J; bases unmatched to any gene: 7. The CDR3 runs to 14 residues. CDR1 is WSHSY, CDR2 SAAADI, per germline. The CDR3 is CASSEWDREFRQYF. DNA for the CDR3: TGCGCCAGCAGTGAGTGGGACAGGGAATTTCGGCAGTACTTC.

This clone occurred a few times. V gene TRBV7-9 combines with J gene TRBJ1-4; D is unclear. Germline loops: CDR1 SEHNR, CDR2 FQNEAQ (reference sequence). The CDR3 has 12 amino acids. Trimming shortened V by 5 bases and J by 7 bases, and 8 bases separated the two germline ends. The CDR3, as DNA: TGTGCCAGCAGCCGAACAGTTGAAAAACTGTTTTTT. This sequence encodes CASSRTVEKLFF.

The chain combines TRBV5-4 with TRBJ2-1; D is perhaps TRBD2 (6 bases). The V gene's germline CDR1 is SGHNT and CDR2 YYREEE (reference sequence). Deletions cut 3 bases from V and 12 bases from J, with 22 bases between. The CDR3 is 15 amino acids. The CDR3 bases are TGTGCCAGCAGCTCCGGGAGTGGGACGGGGATTGGGCAGTTCTTC. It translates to CASSSGSGTGIGQFF.